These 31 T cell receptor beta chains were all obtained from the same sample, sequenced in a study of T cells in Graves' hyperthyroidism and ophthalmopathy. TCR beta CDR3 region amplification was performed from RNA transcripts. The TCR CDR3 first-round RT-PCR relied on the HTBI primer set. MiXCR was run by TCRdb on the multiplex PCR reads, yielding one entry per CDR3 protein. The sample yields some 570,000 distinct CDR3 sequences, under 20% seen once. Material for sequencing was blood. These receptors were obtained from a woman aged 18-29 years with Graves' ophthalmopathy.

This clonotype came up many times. CDR3 nucleotides: TGTGCCAGCAGCCCCACATGGGGCGGGGGATATAGCACAGATACGCAGTATTTT. Translating it yields CASSPTWGGGYSTDTQYF. The chain employs TRBV11-2 and TRBJ2-3; TRBD2 matches 7 bases. CDR3 size: 18 residues. The germline V gene encodes CDR1 SGHAT and CDR2 FQNNGV. With V trimmed by 5 bases and J by 0 bases, 14 bases remained unmatched.

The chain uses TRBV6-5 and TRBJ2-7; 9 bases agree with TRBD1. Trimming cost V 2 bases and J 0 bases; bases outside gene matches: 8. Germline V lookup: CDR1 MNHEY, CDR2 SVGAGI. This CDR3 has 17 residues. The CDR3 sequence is CASSYTEQGASSYEQYF. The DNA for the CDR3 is TGTGCCAGCAGTTACACAGAACAGGGGGCGAGCTCCTACGAGCAGTACTTC.

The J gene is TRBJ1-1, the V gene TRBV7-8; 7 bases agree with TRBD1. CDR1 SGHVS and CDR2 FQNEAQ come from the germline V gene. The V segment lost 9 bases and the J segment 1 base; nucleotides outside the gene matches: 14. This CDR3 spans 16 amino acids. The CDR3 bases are TGTGCCAGTTCATCTGACAGGGCAATCGGGAACACTGAAGCTTTCTTT. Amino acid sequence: CASSSDRAIGNTEAFF.

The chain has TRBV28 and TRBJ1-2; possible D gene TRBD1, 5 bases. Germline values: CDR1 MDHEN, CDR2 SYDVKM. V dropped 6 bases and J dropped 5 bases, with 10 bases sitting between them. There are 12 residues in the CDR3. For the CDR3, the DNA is TGTGCCAGCAGGTCAGGGATATATGGCTACACCTTC. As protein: CASRSGIYGYTF.

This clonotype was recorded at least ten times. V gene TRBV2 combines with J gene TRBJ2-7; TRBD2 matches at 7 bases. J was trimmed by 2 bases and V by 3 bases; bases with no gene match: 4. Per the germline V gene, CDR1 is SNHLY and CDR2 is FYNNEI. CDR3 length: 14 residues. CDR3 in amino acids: CASSEGREAYEQYF. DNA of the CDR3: TGTGCCAGCAGTGAGGGGAGGGAAGCCTACGAGCAGTACTTC.

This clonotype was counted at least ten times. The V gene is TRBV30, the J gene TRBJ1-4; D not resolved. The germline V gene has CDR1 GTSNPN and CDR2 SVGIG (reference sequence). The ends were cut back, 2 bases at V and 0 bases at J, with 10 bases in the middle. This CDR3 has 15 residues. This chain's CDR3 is CAWSTTTATNEKLFF. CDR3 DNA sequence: TGTGCCTGGAGTACCACGACGGCAACTAATGAAAAACTGTTTTTT.

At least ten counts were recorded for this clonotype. The CDR3 protein is CASKSRNTEAFF. The CDR3 DNA reads TGTGCCAGCAAATCCCGTAACACTGAAGCTTTCTTT. The chain carries TRBV28 and TRBJ1-1; D unclear. V lost 7 bases, J lost 2 bases, and 8 bases lay in between. The germline V gene has CDR1 MDHEN and CDR2 SYDVKM. The length of the CDR3 is 12 residues.

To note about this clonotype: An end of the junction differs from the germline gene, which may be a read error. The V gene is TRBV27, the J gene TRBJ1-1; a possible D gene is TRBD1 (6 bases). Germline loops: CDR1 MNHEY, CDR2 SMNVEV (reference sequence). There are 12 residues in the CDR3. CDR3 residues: CASRQGPTETFF. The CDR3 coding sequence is TGTGCCAGCAGACAGGGACCCACTGAAACTTTCTTT.

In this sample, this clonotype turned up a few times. DNA for the CDR3: TGTGCCAGCTATCGTATTCAGTACTTC. This codes for CASYRIQYF. The genes are TRBV7-4 and TRBJ2-4; D unclear. The CDR3 has 9 residues. Trimming cost V 8 bases and J 10 bases, with 6 bases left between them. Per germline, CDR1 SGHVT and CDR2 SQSDAQ.

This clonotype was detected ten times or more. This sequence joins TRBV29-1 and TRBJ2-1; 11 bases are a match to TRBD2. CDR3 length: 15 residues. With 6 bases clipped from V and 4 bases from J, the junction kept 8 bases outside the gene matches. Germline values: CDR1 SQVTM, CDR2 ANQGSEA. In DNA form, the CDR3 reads TGCAGCGTGGAGGGCGGGACTAGCGGATACAATGAGCAGTTCTTC. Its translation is CSVEGGTSGYNEQFF.

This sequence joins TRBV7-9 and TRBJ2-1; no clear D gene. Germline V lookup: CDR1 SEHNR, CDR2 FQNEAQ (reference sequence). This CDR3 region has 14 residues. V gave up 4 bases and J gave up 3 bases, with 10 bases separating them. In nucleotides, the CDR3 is TGTGCCAGCAGCTCGAATGCCCTCTACAATGAGCAGTTCTTC. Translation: CASSSNALYNEQFF.

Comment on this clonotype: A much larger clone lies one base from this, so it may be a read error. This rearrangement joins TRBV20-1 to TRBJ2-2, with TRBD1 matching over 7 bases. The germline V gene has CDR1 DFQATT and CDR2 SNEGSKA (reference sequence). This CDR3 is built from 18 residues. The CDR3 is CSTRDPSTGPPNTGELFF. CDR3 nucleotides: TGCAGTACTAGAGACCCTTCGACAGGGCCTCCCAACACCGGGGAGCTGTTTTTT.

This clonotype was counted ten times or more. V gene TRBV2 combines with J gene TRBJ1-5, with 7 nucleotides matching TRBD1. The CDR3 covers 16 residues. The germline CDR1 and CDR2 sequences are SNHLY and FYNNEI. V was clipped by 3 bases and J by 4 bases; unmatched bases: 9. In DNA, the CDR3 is TGTGCCAGCAGTGACAGAACAGGGGACTGGAATCAGCCCCAGCATTTT. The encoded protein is CASSDRTGDWNQPQHF.

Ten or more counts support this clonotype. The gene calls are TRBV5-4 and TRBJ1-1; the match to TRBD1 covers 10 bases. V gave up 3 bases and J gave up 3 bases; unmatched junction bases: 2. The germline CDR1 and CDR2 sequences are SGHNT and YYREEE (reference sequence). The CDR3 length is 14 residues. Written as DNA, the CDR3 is TGTGCCAGCAGCTACGGGACAGGGGACACTGAAGCTTTCTTT. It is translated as CASSYGTGDTEAFF.

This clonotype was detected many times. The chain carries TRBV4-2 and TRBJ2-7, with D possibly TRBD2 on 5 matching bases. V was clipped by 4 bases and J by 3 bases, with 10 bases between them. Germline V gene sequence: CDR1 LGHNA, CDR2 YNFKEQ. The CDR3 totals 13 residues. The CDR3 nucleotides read TGTGCCAGCAGCCCCGGACGGGACTACGAGCAGTACTTC. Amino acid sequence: CASSPGRDYEQYF.

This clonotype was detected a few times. This CDR3 reads CSASPPLRTGEDYGYTF. In DNA form, the CDR3 reads TGCAGTGCTAGCCCCCCCCTCCGGACAGGAGAAGACTATGGCTACACCTTC. J is TRBJ1-2 and V is TRBV20-1; TRBD1 aligns across 7 bases. The CDR3 spans 17 residues. The germline gives CDR1 DFQATT, CDR2 SNEGSKA (reference sequence). V was clipped by 3 bases and J by 3 bases; unmatched bases: 16.

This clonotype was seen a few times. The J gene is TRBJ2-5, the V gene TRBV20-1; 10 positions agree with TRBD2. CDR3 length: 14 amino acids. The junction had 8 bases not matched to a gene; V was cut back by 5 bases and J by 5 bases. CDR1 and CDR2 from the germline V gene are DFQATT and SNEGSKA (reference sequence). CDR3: CSAFKREGHETQYF. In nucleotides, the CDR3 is TGCAGTGCTTTTAAGCGGGAGGGACACGAGACCCAGTACTTC.

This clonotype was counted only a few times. CDR3 coding DNA: TGCGCCAGCAGCTTCGGACAGGGGGATGGCTACACCTTC. It yields the protein CASSFGQGDGYTF. The V and J genes are TRBV5-1 and TRBJ1-2, with 10 bases lining up with TRBD1. J gave up 6 bases and V 2 bases, and 1 base lay outside the gene matches. The CDR3 length is 13 residues. The germline V gene has CDR1 SGHRS and CDR2 YFSETQ.

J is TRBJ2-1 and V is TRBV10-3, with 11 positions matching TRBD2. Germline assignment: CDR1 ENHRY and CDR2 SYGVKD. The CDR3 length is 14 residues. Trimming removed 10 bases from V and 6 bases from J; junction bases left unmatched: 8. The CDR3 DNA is TGTGCCACGAAACTAGCGGGAGTTGGCAATGAGCAGTTCTTC. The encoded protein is CATKLAGVGNEQFF.

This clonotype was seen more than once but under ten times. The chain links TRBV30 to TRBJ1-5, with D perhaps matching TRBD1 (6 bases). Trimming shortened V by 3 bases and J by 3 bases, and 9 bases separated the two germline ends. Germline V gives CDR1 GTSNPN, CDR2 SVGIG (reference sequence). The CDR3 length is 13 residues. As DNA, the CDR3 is TGTGCCTGGAGACAGGGAACCAATCAGCCCCAGCATTTT. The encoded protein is CAWRQGTNQPQHF.

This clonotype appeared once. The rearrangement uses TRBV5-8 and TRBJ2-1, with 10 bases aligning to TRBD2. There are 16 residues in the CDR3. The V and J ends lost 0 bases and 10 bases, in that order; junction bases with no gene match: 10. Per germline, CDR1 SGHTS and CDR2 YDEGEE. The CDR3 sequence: CASSLGLAGPHAEQFF. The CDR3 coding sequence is TGTGCCAGCAGCTTGGGACTAGCGGGCCCCCATGCCGAGCAGTTCTTC.

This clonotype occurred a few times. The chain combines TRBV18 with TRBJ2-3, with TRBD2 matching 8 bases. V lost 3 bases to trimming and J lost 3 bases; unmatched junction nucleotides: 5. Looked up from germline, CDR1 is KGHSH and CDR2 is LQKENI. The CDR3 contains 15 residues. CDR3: CASSPGAGVTDTQYF. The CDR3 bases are TGTGCCAGCTCACCCGGAGCGGGGGTTACAGATACGCAGTATTTT.

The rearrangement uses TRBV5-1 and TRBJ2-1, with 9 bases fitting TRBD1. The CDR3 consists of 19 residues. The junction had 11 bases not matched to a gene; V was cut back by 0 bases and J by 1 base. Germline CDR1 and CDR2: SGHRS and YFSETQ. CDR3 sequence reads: CASSLEGTGTIRSYNEQFF. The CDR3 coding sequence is TGCGCCAGCAGCTTGGAGGGGACAGGGACGATTAGATCCTACAATGAGCAGTTCTTC.

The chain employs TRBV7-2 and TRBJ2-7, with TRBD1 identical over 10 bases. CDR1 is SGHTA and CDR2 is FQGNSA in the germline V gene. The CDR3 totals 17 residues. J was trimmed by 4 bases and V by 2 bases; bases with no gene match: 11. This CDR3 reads CASSLTSGTGVPYEQYF. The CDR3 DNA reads TGTGCCAGCAGCTTAACCTCCGGGACAGGGGTCCCATACGAGCAGTACTTC.

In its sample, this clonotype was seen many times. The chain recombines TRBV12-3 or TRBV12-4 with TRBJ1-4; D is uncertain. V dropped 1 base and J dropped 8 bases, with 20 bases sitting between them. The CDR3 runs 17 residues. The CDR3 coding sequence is TGTGCCAGCAGTTTAGTATTCGGTGCTGGGTCGGGGGAAAAACTGTTTTTT. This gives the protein CASSLVFGAGSGEKLFF.

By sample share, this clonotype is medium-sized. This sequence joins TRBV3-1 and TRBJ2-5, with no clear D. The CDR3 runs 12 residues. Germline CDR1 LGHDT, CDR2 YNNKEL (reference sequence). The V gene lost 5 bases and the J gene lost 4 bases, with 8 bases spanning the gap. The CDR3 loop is CASSAGPETQYF. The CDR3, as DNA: TGTGCCAGCAGCGCAGGACCAGAGACCCAGTACTTC.

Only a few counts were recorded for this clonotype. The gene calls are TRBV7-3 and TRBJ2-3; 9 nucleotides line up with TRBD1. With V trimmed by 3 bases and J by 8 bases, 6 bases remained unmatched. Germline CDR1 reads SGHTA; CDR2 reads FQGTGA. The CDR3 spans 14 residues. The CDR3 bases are TGTGCCAGCAGCTTGACACCGGGACAGGGTACGCAGTATTTT. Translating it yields CASSLTPGQGTQYF.

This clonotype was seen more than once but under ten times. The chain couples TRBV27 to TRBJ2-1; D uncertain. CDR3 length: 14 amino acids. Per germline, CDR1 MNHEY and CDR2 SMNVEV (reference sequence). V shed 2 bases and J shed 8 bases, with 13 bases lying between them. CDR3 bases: TGTGCCAGCAGTTTAATCTCCCTAGTTGATGAGCAGTTCTTC. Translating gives CASSLISLVDEQFF.

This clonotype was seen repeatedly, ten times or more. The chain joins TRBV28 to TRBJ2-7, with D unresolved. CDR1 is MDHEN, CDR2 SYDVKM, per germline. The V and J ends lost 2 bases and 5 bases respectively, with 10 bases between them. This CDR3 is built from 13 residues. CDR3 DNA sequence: TGTGCCAGCAGTTTAAGGGAAGCCGACGAGCAGTACTTC. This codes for CASSLREADEQYF. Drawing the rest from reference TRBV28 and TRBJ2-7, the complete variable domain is DVKVTQSSRYLVKRTGEKVFLECVQDMDHENMFWYRQDPGLGLRLIYFSYDVKMKEKGDIPEGYSVSREKKERFSLILESASTNQTSMYLCASSLREADEQYFGPGTRLTVT.

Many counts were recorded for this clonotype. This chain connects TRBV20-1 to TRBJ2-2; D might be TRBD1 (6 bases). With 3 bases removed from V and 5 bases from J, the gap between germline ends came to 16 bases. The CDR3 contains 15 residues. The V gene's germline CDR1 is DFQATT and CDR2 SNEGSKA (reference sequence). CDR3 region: CSARHGGRGTGELFF. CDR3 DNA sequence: TGCAGTGCTAGGCATGGGGGCCGGGGAACCGGGGAGCTGTTTTTT.

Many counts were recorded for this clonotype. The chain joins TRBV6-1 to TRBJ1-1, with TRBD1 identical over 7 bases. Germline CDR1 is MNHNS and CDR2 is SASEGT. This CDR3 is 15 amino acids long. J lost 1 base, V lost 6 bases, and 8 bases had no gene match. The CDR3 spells CASRGRTGANTEAFF. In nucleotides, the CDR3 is TGTGCCAGCAGGGGCCGGACAGGAGCGAACACTGAAGCTTTCTTT.